A selection of T cell receptor beta chains follows, all from one sample in a study of blood T cells in healthy people across ages. MiXCR, applied by TCRdb to the 5' RACE reads, yields one record per CDR3 protein. The sample records around 990,000 distinct CDR3 sequences, about 23% being singletons. This same sample was also part of a study on T cells of mothers and their children.

The sequencing sample was made of blood. The receptors derive from a girl aged 2-10 years in good health. Both conserved end residues are part of each CDR3. The D gene is left open where the match is weak. Clone size is stated in some rows and not others, as once, few, many or a class when expanded.

D gene: .; J gene: TRBJ2-3; V gene: TRBV20-1; clone size: .; CDR3 protein: CSARGGRGSTDTQYF; CDR3 DNA: TGCAGTGCTAGAGGGGGGCGTGGAAGCACAGATACGCAGTATTTT
D gene: TRBD2; J gene: TRBJ2-1; V gene: TRBV7-9; clone size: .; CDR3 protein: CASSPGLVAANEQFF; CDR3 DNA: TGTGCCAGCAGCCCAGGACTAGTTGCCGCGAATGAGCAGTTCTTC
D gene: TRBD1; J gene: TRBJ2-1; V gene: TRBV5-4; clone size: few; CDR3 protein: CASSSTGHEQFF; CDR3 DNA: TGTGCCAGCAGCTCGACAGGGCATGAGCAGTTCTTC
D gene: TRBD2; J gene: TRBJ2-4; V gene: TRBV5-6; clone size: few; CDR3 protein: CASSFELAGGRNIQYF; CDR3 DNA: TGTGCCAGCAGCTTTGAACTAGCGGGAGGGAGGAACATTCAGTACTTC
D gene: TRBD1; J gene: TRBJ2-1; V gene: TRBV2; clone size: few; CDR3 protein: CASIEAGTGDERYF; CDR3 DNA: TGTGCCAGCATTGAGGCCGGGACAGGGGACGAGCGGTACTTC
D gene: .; J gene: TRBJ2-4; V gene: TRBV11-2; clone size: .; CDR3 protein: CASSPEGTKNIQYF; CDR3 DNA: TGTGCCAGCAGCCCAGAAGGGACTAAAAACATTCAGTACTTC
D gene: .; J gene: TRBJ2-1; V gene: TRBV5-1; clone size: few; CDR3 protein: CASSLVSHYNEQFF; CDR3 DNA: TGCGCCAGCAGCTTGGTGTCTCACTACAATGAGCAGTTCTTC
D gene: .; J gene: TRBJ2-7; V gene: TRBV7-9; clone size: .; CDR3 protein: CASSLASLKGVEQYF; CDR3 DNA: TGTGCCAGCAGCTTAGCGTCACTTAAGGGGGTCGAGCAGTACTTC
D gene: .; J gene: TRBJ2-3; V gene: TRBV12-3/TRBV12-4; clone size: .; CDR3 protein: CASSRLVSAFNGTDTQYF; CDR3 DNA: TGTGCCAGCAGCCGACTGGTCAGTGCCTTTAACGGCACAGATACGCAGTATTTT
D gene: TRBD2; J gene: TRBJ2-1; V gene: TRBV4-3; clone size: few; CDR3 protein: CASSQGWLAGEIYNEQFF; CDR3 DNA: TGCGCCAGCAGCCAAGGATGGCTCGCGGGGGAAATATACAATGAGCAGTTCTTC
D gene: .; J gene: TRBJ1-6; V gene: TRBV18; clone size: .; CDR3 protein: CASSPAQTDYSPLHF; CDR3 DNA: TGTGCCAGCTCACCAGCCCAGACCGATTATTCACCCCTCCACTTT
D gene: TRBD2; J gene: TRBJ2-1; V gene: TRBV9; clone size: .; CDR3 protein: CASSGSGGAYNEQFF; CDR3 DNA: TGTGCCAGCAGCGGTAGCGGGGGGGCTTATAATGAGCAGTTCTTC
D gene: .; J gene: TRBJ2-5; V gene: TRBV7-9; clone size: few; CDR3 protein: CASSLAMGGETQYF; CDR3 DNA: TGTGCCAGCAGCTTAGCGATGGGGGGAGAGACCCAGTACTTC
D gene: .; J gene: TRBJ2-7; V gene: TRBV5-1; clone size: .; CDR3 protein: CASSLGTEGNEQYF; CDR3 DNA: TGCGCCAGCAGCTTGGGGACGGAGGGGAACGAGCAGTACTTC
D gene: TRBD1; J gene: TRBJ1-4; V gene: TRBV12-3/TRBV12-4; clone size: few; CDR3 protein: CASSLRAPQGEKLFF; CDR3 DNA: TGTGCCAGCAGTTTAAGGGCACCACAGGGGGAAAAACTGTTTTTT
D gene: TRBD1; J gene: TRBJ1-6; V gene: TRBV12-3/TRBV12-4; clone size: .; CDR3 protein: CASSLFRGTGAENSPLHF; CDR3 DNA: TGTGCCAGCAGTTTATTTCGCGGGACAGGGGCGGAAAATTCACCCCTCCACTTT
D gene: TRBD2; J gene: TRBJ2-3; V gene: TRBV6-1; clone size: few; CDR3 protein: CASSPQLAGVPTDTQYF; CDR3 DNA: TGTGCCAGCAGTCCACAACTAGCGGGGGTGCCCACAGATACGCAGTATTTT
D gene: .; J gene: TRBJ1-2; V gene: TRBV12-3/TRBV12-4; clone size: .; CDR3 protein: CASSLSEGLLATGYTF; CDR3 DNA: TGTGCCAGCAGTTTATCGGAAGGGCTCTTAGCGACGGGCTACACCTTC
D gene: .; J gene: TRBJ1-5; V gene: TRBV20-1; clone size: .; CDR3 protein: CSASGTVLNQPQHF; CDR3 DNA: TGCAGTGCTAGTGGGACGGTCCTCAATCAGCCCCAGCATTTT
D gene: .; J gene: TRBJ1-4; V gene: TRBV27; clone size: .; CDR3 protein: CASSPVPSNEKLFF; CDR3 DNA: TGTGCCAGCAGCCCCGTGCCATCTAATGAAAAACTGTTTTTT
D gene: TRBD1; J gene: TRBJ2-2; V gene: TRBV14; clone size: .; CDR3 protein: CASSRFPGQGPTGELFF; CDR3 DNA: TGTGCCAGCAGCCGTTTCCCGGGACAGGGACCCACCGGGGAGCTGTTTTTT
D gene: .; J gene: TRBJ2-7; V gene: TRBV29-1; clone size: few; CDR3 protein: CSAQTRGVDEQYF; CDR3 DNA: TGCAGCGCCCAGACTCGAGGGGTAGACGAGCAGTACTTC
D gene: .; J gene: TRBJ1-2; V gene: TRBV20-1; clone size: .; CDR3 protein: CSARAVQGSFSYGYTF; CDR3 DNA: TGCAGTGCTAGAGCGGTCCAGGGATCATTCAGTTATGGCTACACCTTC
D gene: .; J gene: TRBJ2-1; V gene: TRBV6-5; clone size: few; CDR3 protein: CASSYVSGDEQFF; CDR3 DNA: TGTGCCAGCAGTTACGTTTCCGGAGATGAGCAGTTCTTC
D gene: TRBD1; J gene: TRBJ2-5; V gene: TRBV27; clone size: few; CDR3 protein: CASSFKQGAPIQETQYF; CDR3 DNA: TGTGCCAGCAGTTTTAAACAGGGGGCTCCGATCCAAGAGACCCAGTACTTC
D gene: .; J gene: TRBJ2-3; V gene: TRBV20-1; clone size: .; CDR3 protein: CSSEGPGADTQYF; CDR3 DNA: TGCAGTTCCGAAGGGCCAGGCGCAGATACGCAGTATTTT
D gene: .; J gene: TRBJ2-7; V gene: TRBV5-1; clone size: few; CDR3 protein: CASSAEGNEQYF; CDR3 DNA: TGCGCCAGCAGCGCCGAGGGCAACGAGCAGTACTTC
D gene: TRBD2; J gene: TRBJ2-1; V gene: TRBV3-1; clone size: .; CDR3 protein: CASSQDHRLAGPNEQFF; CDR3 DNA: TGTGCCAGCAGCCAAGATCACCGTCTAGCGGGACCCAATGAGCAGTTCTTC
D gene: .; J gene: TRBJ2-7; V gene: TRBV7-7; clone size: few; CDR3 protein: CASSLILEGEQYF; CDR3 DNA: TGTGCTAGCAGCTTAATTCTTGAGGGCGAGCAGTACTTC
D gene: .; J gene: TRBJ1-5; V gene: TRBV7-9; clone size: .; CDR3 protein: CASSLSGGTVQPQHF; CDR3 DNA: TGTGCCAGCAGCTTATCCGGGGGCACGGTTCAGCCCCAGCATTTT
D gene: .; J gene: TRBJ2-4; V gene: TRBV6-1; clone size: .; CDR3 protein: CASSGEGAKNIQYF; CDR3 DNA: TGTGCCAGCAGTGGTGAGGGAGCCAAAAACATTCAGTACTTC
D gene: .; J gene: TRBJ2-3; V gene: TRBV3-1; clone size: .; CDR3 protein: CASSHNSNTDTQYF; CDR3 DNA: TGTGCCAGCAGCCACAACTCAAACACAGATACGCAGTATTTT
D gene: .; J gene: TRBJ1-1; V gene: TRBV29-1; clone size: few; CDR3 protein: CSAWAGIENTEAFF; CDR3 DNA: TGCAGCGCTTGGGCAGGGATCGAGAACACTGAAGCTTTCTTT
D gene: .; J gene: TRBJ2-1; V gene: TRBV20-1; clone size: .; CDR3 protein: CSAREFGVDEQFF; CDR3 DNA: TGCAGTGCTAGAGAGTTTGGGGTGGATGAGCAGTTCTTC
D gene: .; J gene: TRBJ2-4; V gene: TRBV29-1; clone size: few; CDR3 protein: CSVEQTGNIQYF; CDR3 DNA: TGCAGCGTTGAACAGACGGGAAACATTCAGTACTTC